This TCR beta chain is drawn from a study of blood T cell repertoires in COVID-19 (dated by TCRdb to about 2020). Study-wide context: The collaborator samples originated in the United States, Italy and Spain and spanned the acute and convalescent phases of COVID-19. The prospective study material was composed of cDNA or gDNA derived from T cells, B-cell-depleted T cells, or PBMCs. The dataset comprised deeply sampled blood TCRbeta repertoires from subjects exposed to, actively infected with, or recovered from COVID-19. The repertoires were made available in a free public database intended to serve as a resource for research on the immune response to SARS-CoV-2. The samples were drawn from two sources: the first 160 participants of the ongoing ImmuneRACE study, and approximately 1,300 subjects contributed by 6 global collaborators. The sample metadata nearly always contained a de-identified subject ID, COVID-19 status, age in years and sex. HLA class I and class II types, where available, came from metadata supplied by the sample provider rather than from assay-based typing.

Trimming costs V 1 base and J 3 bases, and their ends lie 9 bases apart. The CDR3, from cysteine to phenylalanine, totals 14 residues. Kept here is only the CDR3 DNA, which spans 42 bases and is read in frame from base 1. Reading the germline V gene gives CDR1 SGHAT and CDR2 FQNNGV. Study-level results and caveats: The quantity of clinical and demographic metadata differed by source and by participant and was supplied without curation.

In the prospective study, participants were roughly 18 to 100 years old, resided in 20 to 30 geographic areas of the United States, and were enrolled through a virtual design. In the prospective study, participants were assigned to cohorts based on the clinical history participants reported in a screening survey and a study questionnaire. ImmuneRACE Cohort 3 recovered participants were defined by two consecutive negative NP/OP PCR tests, healthcare professional clearance, or symptom resolution. In the prospective study, whole blood, serum and a nasopharyngeal or oropharyngeal swab were collected from each participant by mobile phlebotomists. Over a roughly 2-month period, participants in the prospective study had the option of providing additional blood draws and questionnaires. Before DNA extraction, blood samples from the prospective study were shipped at room temperature or frozen. The immunoSEQ Assay, a bias-controlled multiplex PCR, was used to amplify TCRbeta CDR3 regions from genomic DNA. In the source study's methods: Nucleated cell counts per sample were estimated from amplification of reference gene primers within the assay. Sequence reads were collapsed and filtered to measure the absolute abundance of every unique TCRbeta CDR3 rearrangement. Productive Simpson clonality was computed per sample as the square root of Simpson's diversity index over productive rearrangements. Sourced from immuneACCESS, this table was stored by TCRdb with only in-frame sequences that have V and J called. A share of the clones is absent; for the studies checked, an unresolved V gene accounts for under half, and the remainder has no known explanation. The V and J calls and clone size were taken over from that table, and D and trimming were inferred from the DNA. This sample holds approximately 480,000 clones; 87% were observed only once. The top ten hold 0.7% of the sample.

Details on this clone: Its antigen has not been determined. No base quality values were provided; no much bigger clone lies one nucleotide off.

Rearrangement joined TRBV11-2 to TRBJ1-1; matching of 5 bases hints at TRBD1 as the D gene. The material sequenced was PBMCs or T cells enriched from blood (not recorded which). This TCR came from a woman aged 18-29 years who had recovered from COVID-19. In nucleotide form, the sequence is TGTGCCAGCAGCTTAGCGCGCAGGGACACTGAAGCTTTCTTT. The resulting protein is CASSLARRDTEAFF.